What follows are 23 T cell receptor beta chains derived from one specimen sequenced in a study of control samples from healthy donors and cancer patients. Sequencing was performed with immunoSEQ multiplex PCR; in TCRdb, only in-frame clones are kept and a portion is missing. The sample has about 120,000 clones; 75% to 90% are singletons. The sample consisted of PBMCs. The source of these receptors is a woman between 50 and 59 years old with colorectal cancer.

The rearrangement links TRBV2 to TRBJ1-5; 7 nucleotides agree with TRBD1. The CDR3 covers 17 residues. V lost 6 bases and J lost 3; bases outside the gene matches: 14. Per germline, CDR1 SNHLY and CDR2 FYNNEI. DNA of the CDR3: TGTGCCAGCAGATATGGAACAGGGGACGTTTACAATCAGCCCCAGCATTTT. It specifies CASRYGTGDVYNQPQHF. The whole variable domain, filled in from reference TRBV2 and TRBJ1-5, reads EPEVTQTPSHQVTQMGQEVILRCVPISNHLYFYWYRQILGQKVEFLVSFYNNEISEKSEIFDDQFSVERPDGSNFTLKIRSTKLEDSAMYFCASRYGTGDVYNQPQHFGDGTRLSIL.

For the CDR3, the DNA is TGTGCCAGCAGGGGACGGCTGCGAGATGGCTACACCTTC. Its protein product is CASRGRLRDGYTF. The V and J genes are TRBV6-5 and TRBJ1-2, with D possibly TRBD1 on 5 matching bases. Germline V CDR1 and CDR2: MNHEY, SVGAGI. V lost 6 bases, J lost 6 bases, and 14 bases lay in between. This CDR3 region has 13 residues.

As DNA, the CDR3 is TGTGCCAGCAGTCCCATCACAGGGTTGCGCTATGGCTACACCTTC. Translated: CASSPITGLRYGYTF. The J gene is TRBJ1-2, the V gene TRBV28; perhaps TRBD1 as D (6 bases). The CDR3 loop spans 15 amino acids. CDR1 and CDR2 (germline): MDHEN, SYDVKM. Trimming shortened V by 5 bases and J by 4 bases, and 17 bases separated the two germline ends.

The chain joins TRBV24-1 to TRBJ1-5; D may be TRBD1 (5 bases). Germline V CDR1 and CDR2: KGHDR, SFDVKD. V lost 4 bases and J 6 bases, leaving 15 bases between the germline ends. This CDR3 is built from 15 residues. CDR3 nucleotide sequence: TGTGCCACCAGTGACTTACGAGGGGTGAGTCAGCCCCAGCATTTT. Protein product: CATSDLRGVSQPQHF.

This chain uses TRBV13 with TRBJ2-5; TRBD2 aligns across 14 bases. Germline CDR1 and CDR2: PRHDT and FYEKMQ (reference sequence). Germline trimming cut 5 bases from V and 5 bases from J; bases unmatched to any gene: 10. This CDR3 is built from 17 residues. CDR3 protein: CASSTTHRLAGGETQYF. In DNA, the CDR3 is TGTGCCAGCAGCACCACCCACCGACTAGCGGGGGGGGAGACCCAGTACTTC.

The J gene is TRBJ2-3, the V gene TRBV9; D may be TRBD2 (5 bases). The CDR3 loop spans 15 amino acids. V lost 0 bases and J 1 base, leaving 9 bases between the germline ends. The germline V gene has CDR1 SGDLS and CDR2 YYNGEE. CDR3 nucleotides: TGTGCCAGCAGCGTAGGGGCGGGCCGCACAGATACGCAGTATTTT. Protein: CASSVGAGRTDTQYF.

The genes are TRBV6-6 and TRBJ2-7, with 11 bases identical to TRBD2. The trim removed 6 bases at V and 4 bases at J, leaving 8 bases unmatched. The CDR3 spans 15 residues. The germline gives CDR1 MNHNY, CDR2 SVGAGI (reference sequence). DNA for the CDR3: TGTGCCAGCAGGGTGGGACTAGCGGCTAGTTACGAGCAGTACTTC. It is translated as CASRVGLAASYEQYF.

V is TRBV6-6 and J is TRBJ2-7; 9 positions match TRBD1. This CDR3 is built from 14 residues. The V segment lost 4 bases and the J segment 1 base; nucleotides outside the gene matches: 2. Germline CDR1 reads MNHNY; CDR2 reads SVGAGI (reference sequence). The CDR3 region has the DNA TGTGCCAGCAGTTCTGGACAGGGGTCCTACGAGCAGTACTTC. Encoded protein: CASSSGQGSYEQYF.

The rearrangement uses TRBV27 and TRBJ2-7; 9 nucleotides align to TRBD1. CDR1 is MNHEY, CDR2 SMNVEV, per germline (reference sequence). V shed 3 bases, J shed 1 base, and the junction held 4 bases outside the gene matches. This CDR3 comprises 15 residues. The CDR3 DNA reads TGTGCCAGCAGTTTCCGGACAGGGGAGTCCTACGAGCAGTACTTC. Translated, it gives CASSFRTGESYEQYF.

The chain couples TRBV28 to TRBJ1-5, with D hard to call. The CDR3 is made up of 14 amino acids. Germline CDR1 reads MDHEN; CDR2 reads SYDVKM. Trimming shortened V by 7 bases and J by 4 bases, and 14 bases separated the two germline ends. CDR3 DNA: TGTGCCAGCACAAGGGCCAGGCGGAATCAGCCCCAGCATTTT. Protein sequence: CASTRARRNQPQHF.

The chain has TRBV19 and TRBJ2-1; maybe TRBD2 (6 bases). Deletions cut 6 bases from V and 3 bases from J, with 15 bases between. CDR1 LNHDA and CDR2 SQIVND come from the germline V gene (reference sequence). The CDR3 is made up of 15 amino acids. Here the CDR3 reads CASSASPGSYNEQFF. In DNA form, the CDR3 reads TGTGCCAGTAGCGCCTCTCCCGGGAGCTACAATGAGCAGTTCTTC.

The rearrangement links TRBV13 to TRBJ1-1; a weak D match, TRBD1 (6 bases). The CDR3 contains 16 residues. Germline CDR1 PRHDT, CDR2 FYEKMQ (reference sequence). V shed 1 base and J shed 3 bases, with 15 bases lying between them. The CDR3 is CASSLVIPGGHTEAFF. DNA for the CDR3: TGTGCCAGCAGCTTAGTAATCCCGGGGGGCCACACTGAAGCTTTCTTT.

This clone was counted once. This rearrangement joins TRBV5-1 to TRBJ1-4; maybe TRBD1 (5 bases). Trimming removed 0 bases from V and 3 bases from J, with 9 bases in between. CDR1 and CDR2 from the germline V gene are SGHRS and YFSETQ. This CDR3 is built from 15 residues. CDR3: CASSLGDGSNEKLFF. The DNA of the CDR3 is TGCGCCAGCAGCTTGGGGGACGGCTCTAATGAAAAACTGTTTTTT.

The chain combines TRBV19 with TRBJ1-1; no firm D call. Looked up from germline, CDR1 is LNHDA and CDR2 is SQIVND (reference sequence). The CDR3 length is 13 residues. V lost 5 bases to trimming and J lost 0 bases, with 7 bases between them. The CDR3, as DNA: TGTGCCAGTAGTCACAGAATGAACACTGAAGCTTTCTTT. It translates to CASSHRMNTEAFF.

This chain connects TRBV7-9 to TRBJ1-3; D is unresolved. There are 17 residues in the CDR3. V was trimmed by 1 base and J by 0 bases, leaving 13 bases between them. The germline CDR1 and CDR2 sequences are SEHNR and FQNEAQ (reference sequence). The CDR3 DNA reads TGTGCCAGCAGCTTAGGTTCAGGAACCTACTCTGGAAACACCATATATTTT. This translates into CASSLGSGTYSGNTIYF. The full variable domain, completed using reference TRBV7-9 and TRBJ1-3, is DTGVSQNPRHKITKRGQNVTFRCDPISEHNRLYWYRQTLGQGPEFLTYFQNEAQLEKSRLLSDRFSAERPKGSFSTLEIQRTEQGDSAMYLCASSLGSGTYSGNTIYFGEGSWLTVV.

DNA for the CDR3: TGTGCCAGCAGCCCGCGGGCAGCAACTAATGAAAAACTGTTTTTT. Translation gives CASSPRAATNEKLFF. The V and J genes are TRBV11-2 and TRBJ1-4; D remains ambiguous. The CDR3 consists of 15 residues. Germline CDR1 is SGHAT and CDR2 is FQNNGV. Trimming cost V 5 bases and J 0 bases, with 10 bases left between them.

This clone showed up just once. The chain is built from TRBV5-1 and TRBJ2-5; D is undetermined. Germline loops: CDR1 SGHRS, CDR2 YFSETQ. The CDR3 loop spans 13 amino acids. V lost 1 base and J lost 4, with 8 bases in between. CDR3 sequence (DNA): TGCGCCAGCAGCTTGCTCAGTGGAGAGACCCAGTACTTC. Translation: CASSLLSGETQYF.

The chain carries TRBV7-2 and TRBJ1-5; perhaps TRBD1 as D (6 bases). V shed 5 bases and J shed 7 bases, with 12 bases lying between them. CDR1 is SGHTA and CDR2 is FQGNSA in the germline V gene. The CDR3 is made up of 13 amino acids. The CDR3 DNA reads TGTGCCAGCAGCAGCTCGACAGGCCAGCCCCAGCATTTT. It translates to CASSSSTGQPQHF.

The J gene is TRBJ2-7, the V gene TRBV3-1 (or the pseudogene TRBV3-2); a possible D gene is TRBD2 (6 bases). Per the germline V gene, CDR1 is LGHDT and CDR2 is YNNKEL (reference sequence). The CDR3 is 14 residues long. V dropped 4 bases and J dropped 3 bases, with 13 bases sitting between them. The CDR3 nucleotides are TGTGCCAGCAGCCCACGGGGGTTGGTCTACGAGCAGTACTTC. Translation: CASSPRGLVYEQYF.

The chain couples TRBV9 to TRBJ1-4, with D hard to call. V shed 0 bases and J shed 7 bases, with 13 bases lying between them. The germline V gene encodes CDR1 SGDLS and CDR2 YYNGEE. The CDR3 runs 15 residues. The CDR3 DNA reads as TGTGCCAGCAGCGTAGAAGGCCAAGAGGGTGAAAAACTGTTTTTT. This gives the protein CASSVEGQEGEKLFF.

V is TRBV5-1 and J is TRBJ2-2; 8 positions agree with TRBD2. J lost 1 base, V lost 4 bases, and 6 bases had no gene match. The germline V gene has CDR1 SGHRS and CDR2 YFSETQ. The CDR3 sequence is 16 residues long. The CDR3 nucleotides are TGCGCCAGCAGCCCCCTACTAGCGGAGAACACCGGGGAGCTGTTTTTT. Amino acid sequence: CASSPLLAENTGELFF.

CDR3 nucleotide sequence: TGCGCCAGCAGCCAAGCAGGCCAGGGGAACATTCAGTACTTC. Translated, it gives CASSQAGQGNIQYF. The gene calls are TRBV4-1 and TRBJ2-4, with D possibly matching TRBD1 (6 bases). V was shortened by 1 base and J by 7 bases, with 11 bases between the two germline ends. The CDR3 consists of 14 residues. Germline CDR1 is MGHRA and CDR2 is YSYEKL.

The rearrangement links TRBV9 to TRBJ2-3, with 7 bases fitting TRBD2. This CDR3 is built from 13 residues. Germline loops: CDR1 SGDLS, CDR2 YYNGEE. Losses at the gene ends were 2 bases for V and 7 bases for J; bases not matched to a gene: 4. CDR3 sequence reads: CASSVAGAYTQYF. The DNA for the CDR3 is TGTGCCAGCAGCGTTGCGGGAGCATATACGCAGTATTTT.